This T cell receptor beta chain was sequenced for a study of blood T cell repertoires in COVID-19. Across the whole study: The United States, Italy and Spain provided the acute and convalescent COVID-19 samples. The analysed material was cDNA or gDNA that came from T cells, B-cell-depleted T cells, or PBMCs.

Germline loops: CDR1 SGHAT, CDR2 FQNNGV. Trimming took 4 bases from V and 2 from J, leaving 16 bases between them. The CDR3 is made up of 16 amino acids. In the original analysis: Scientists estimated how many nucleated cells there were by amplifying reference gene primers. Generated by immunoSEQ multiplex PCR, the TCRdb table keeps only in-frame clones and is missing some. From that table come the V and J calls and clone size; the DNA was used to work out D and trimming. The sample has 190,000 or so clones; approximately 82% are singletons. The TCR was taken from a human donor with acute or convalescent COVID-19. The donor label of this sample is uncertain. The rearrangement links TRBV11-2 to TRBJ2-3; D is unresolved. Sequenced material: peripheral blood. CDR3 in DNA: TGTGCCAGCAGCTATGGTACTCCAATACCCACAGATACGCAGTATTTT. Its protein is CASSYGTPIPTDTQYF.